This T cell receptor (beta chain) was sequenced for a study of vaccination effects on CD4 cells after COVID-19. Study context: The median interval between the second dose and post-vaccine sampling was 72 days. General study findings and limits: Marked contraction was observed in infection-induced and vaccine-induced clones late after vaccination.

Between the trimmed V and J ends, which lost 5 bases and 0 bases, there was a span of 20 bases. The CDR3 totals 17 residues. Germline lookup yields CDR1 SGHTA and CDR2 FQGNSA. In regard to this clone: Its target is not known.

Clones were sequenced by immunoSEQ multiplex PCR, and TCRdb holds only the in-frame ones, with some missing. The repertoire holds about 15,000 clones, with about 70% as singletons. Expansion of antigen-specific CD4+ T cells with viral peptide pools was carried out by the ViraFEST assay before sequencing. Cultured cells yielded isolated CD4+ T cells after roughly 11 days. Between March and December 2020, the person had a SARS-CoV-2 infection that PCR confirmed. Vaccine administered to participants consisted of two doses of either BNT162b2 or mRNA-1273. Half of the medium was exchanged for IL-2 medium on both days 3 and 7.

The chain carries TRBV7-2 and TRBJ2-7; either TRBD1 or TRBD2 may fit D (5 bases each). The sequencing used CD4+ T cells from PBMCs cultured with HCoV-NL63 spike peptides, collected after COVID-19 vaccination. The sequence was collected from a human donor who had a prior SARS-CoV-2 infection. The CDR3 region is CASSPGSLVLDSYEQYF. Here the CDR3 DNA reads TGTGCCAGCAGCCCAGGGAGTCTGGTTCTTGACTCCTACGAGCAGTACTTC.